This entry concerns a single TCR beta chain. The antigen remains unidentified. The germline V gene has CDR1 SGHRS and CDR2 YFSETQ. The CDR3 totals 15 residues. V lost 0 bases to trimming and J lost 5 bases; unmatched junction nucleotides: 3. The data belong to a study of cytomegalovirus exposure and HLA in healthy donors. Study-level results: Specific recognition of CMV antigens was confirmed in vitro for a few chains (all CMV-associated). Reported results showed that the classifier diagnosed cytomegalovirus status with high specificity and sensitivity. Some TCR beta chains (164 of them) were listed as cytomegalovirus-associated.

Method: immunoSEQ multiplex PCR; TCRdb's copy keeps in-frame clones and lacks some. The sample includes roughly 130,000 clones, nearly 90% of them seen just once. The approximately 130-subject validation cohort, separate from the approximately 670-subject first cohort, included the donors. This clonotype originated in a man aged 25 to 45 in good health and CMV-seronegative. The source material was PBMCs. The chain carries TRBV5-1 and TRBJ2-3, with 10 bases lining up with TRBD1. The CDR3 coding sequence is TGCGCCAGCAGCTTGGGGGGACAGGGGATAGATACGCAGTATTTT. Amino acids: CASSLGGQGIDTQYF.